This T cell receptor beta chain was obtained from a study of blood T cells in healthy people across ages. Next came a second PCR, run for about 7 to 12 cycles, which used a sample-barcoded 5' primer along with a J-beta primer mix. One entry per CDR3 protein results from TCRdb running MiXCR on the 5' RACE reads. The sample contains some 1.7 million distinct CDR3 sequences, 28% of which appear only once. Isolation of PBMCs gave at least 6.5 million cells per sample. Germline values: CDR1 MNHEY, CDR2 SVGEGT. The ends were cut back, 8 bases at V and 10 bases at J, with 15 bases in the middle. This CDR3 contains 12 residues. This clonotype was counted only a few times. The antigen remains undetermined. Findings and caveats of the study: Estimates of diversity drawn from one million T cells were considered underestimates. Naive CD4+ cells and diversity were both higher in long-lived donors than in aged donors.

The rearrangement links TRBV6-2 or TRBV6-3 to TRBJ2-1, with D tentatively TRBD2 (6 bases). Source material: blood. This receptor was taken from a woman aged 25 to 39 in good health. CDR3 DNA sequence: TGTGCCAGCGCTGGAGGGCGTCTCGAGCAGTTCTTC. Translation gives CASAGGRLEQFF.